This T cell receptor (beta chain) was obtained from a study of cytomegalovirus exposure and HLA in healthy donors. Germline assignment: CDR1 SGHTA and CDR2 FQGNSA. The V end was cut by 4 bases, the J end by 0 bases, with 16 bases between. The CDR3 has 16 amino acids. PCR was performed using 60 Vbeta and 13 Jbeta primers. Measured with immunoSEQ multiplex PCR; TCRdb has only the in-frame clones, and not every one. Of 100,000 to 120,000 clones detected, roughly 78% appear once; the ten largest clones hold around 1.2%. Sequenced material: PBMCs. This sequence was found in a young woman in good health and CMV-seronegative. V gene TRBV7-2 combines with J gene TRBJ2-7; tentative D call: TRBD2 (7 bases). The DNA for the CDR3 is TGTGCCAGCAGCTCAGGAGGGGGGGGTAGCTCCTACGAGCAGTACTTC. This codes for CASSSGGGGSSYEQYF.